The rows below give T cell receptor beta chains drawn from one sample of a study of cytomegalovirus exposure and HLA in healthy donors. Clones were read by immunoSEQ multiplex PCR, and TCRdb kept only the in-frame ones, dropping some. The profile shows approximately 160,000 clones, just under 80% of them singletons. The sequenced sample consisted of PBMCs. These receptors originate from a young man in good health and CMV-seropositive. Each CDR3 is given with its conserved first and last residue. D genes are given only for firm matches. Clone size is stated in some rows and not others, as once, few, many or a class when expanded.

j_gene: TRBJ1-1
v_gene: TRBV29-1
d_gene: -
abundance: -
CDR3nt: TGCAGCGTTGTCGGAGCTTTTGAAGCTTTCTTT
CDR3aa: CSVVGAFEAFF

j_gene: TRBJ2-7
v_gene: TRBV13
d_gene: -
abundance: once
CDR3nt: TGTGCCAGCAGCTTAGGGACAGCCTCCTACGAGCAGTACTTC
CDR3aa: CASSLGTASYEQYF

j_gene: TRBJ2-5
v_gene: TRBV14
d_gene: -
abundance: -
CDR3nt: TGTGCCAGCAGCCAAGGCCCTAGCCTCCAAGAGACCCAGTACTTC
CDR3aa: CASSQGPSLQETQYF

j_gene: TRBJ1-1
v_gene: TRBV25-1
d_gene: -
abundance: few
CDR3nt: TGTGCCAGCAGTGTGGCACAGGGTGGGTCCGAAGCTTTCTTT
CDR3aa: CASSVAQGGSEAFF

j_gene: TRBJ2-2
v_gene: TRBV9
d_gene: -
abundance: -
CDR3nt: TGTGCCAGCAGCGTAGGAGGCGGATCGAACACCGGGGAGCTGTTTTTT
CDR3aa: CASSVGGGSNTGELFF

j_gene: TRBJ2-1
v_gene: TRBV18
d_gene: TRBD2
abundance: -
CDR3nt: TGTGCCAGCTCACCCCCTAGCGGGAGGATTTACAATGAGCAGTTCTTC
CDR3aa: CASSPPSGRIYNEQFF

j_gene: TRBJ2-7
v_gene: TRBV7-9
d_gene: -
abundance: -
CDR3nt: TGTGCCAGCAGCTTAGGGACGCTTACAGGGAGCTACGAGCAGTACTTC
CDR3aa: CASSLGTLTGSYEQYF

j_gene: TRBJ2-2
v_gene: TRBV19
d_gene: -
abundance: few
CDR3nt: TGTGCCAGTACGGGACTTACATACGGGGAGCTGTTTTTT
CDR3aa: CASTGLTYGELFF

j_gene: TRBJ2-3
v_gene: TRBV7-9
d_gene: -
abundance: once
CDR3nt: TGTGCCAGCAGCTTCGGACAGACCAGCACAGATACGCAGTATTTT
CDR3aa: CASSFGQTSTDTQYF

j_gene: TRBJ1-1
v_gene: TRBV4-1
d_gene: TRBD1
abundance: -
CDR3nt: TGCGCCAGCAGACAACAGGGGGTACGGACTGAAGCTTTCTTT
CDR3aa: CASRQQGVRTEAFF

j_gene: TRBJ1-3
v_gene: TRBV6-1
d_gene: -
abundance: -
CDR3nt: TGTGCCAGCAGTGAACGGGGCTCTGGAAACACCATATATTTT
CDR3aa: CASSERGSGNTIYF

j_gene: TRBJ1-5
v_gene: TRBV2
d_gene: -
abundance: once
CDR3nt: TGTGCCAGCAGTGATCTTAGGAACAGTAATCAGCCCCAGCATTTT
CDR3aa: CASSDLRNSNQPQHF

j_gene: TRBJ1-5
v_gene: TRBV7-9
d_gene: -
abundance: -
CDR3nt: TGTGCCAGCAGCTTAGGGGCCGCCCATCAGCCCCAGCATTTT
CDR3aa: CASSLGAAHQPQHF

j_gene: TRBJ2-1
v_gene: TRBV6-5
d_gene: TRBD2
abundance: -
CDR3nt: TGTGCCAGCCGCACGACTAGCGTAGGCCCCAATGAGCAGTTCTTC
CDR3aa: CASRTTSVGPNEQFF

j_gene: TRBJ1-4
v_gene: TRBV10-3
d_gene: TRBD1
abundance: -
CDR3nt: TGTGCCATCAGTGAGTCGATAAGGGGGACAGGGTCAACTAATGAAAAACTGTTTTTT
CDR3aa: CAISESIRGTGSTNEKLFF

j_gene: TRBJ2-1
v_gene: TRBV18
d_gene: -
abundance: -
CDR3nt: TGTGCCAGCTCCCTACGGGGCGGGAAGGACAATGAGCAGTTCTTC
CDR3aa: CASSLRGGKDNEQFF

j_gene: TRBJ2-5
v_gene: TRBV29-1
d_gene: -
abundance: -
CDR3nt: TGCAGCGTTGCCCCGGCGGCCCAGTACTTC
CDR3aa: CSVAPAAQYF

j_gene: TRBJ2-7
v_gene: TRBV7-2
d_gene: TRBD1
abundance: -
CDR3nt: TGTGCCAGCAGCTTAGCGCCGTCGGGGACAGGGGCAATGTACGAGCAGTACTTC
CDR3aa: CASSLAPSGTGAMYEQYF

j_gene: TRBJ2-2
v_gene: TRBV5-1
d_gene: -
abundance: -
CDR3nt: TGCGCCAGCGCCGCAGGTCGACCCGGGGAGCTGTTTTTT
CDR3aa: CASAAGRPGELFF

j_gene: TRBJ1-1
v_gene: TRBV5-1
d_gene: -
abundance: -
CDR3nt: TGCGCCAGCAGCTTGCAGGGCGACACTGAAGCTTTCTTT
CDR3aa: CASSLQGDTEAFF

j_gene: TRBJ2-7
v_gene: TRBV7-9
d_gene: -
abundance: -
CDR3nt: TGTGCCAGCAGTTATACAGGGTTGTCTGTTAACGAGCAGTACTTC
CDR3aa: CASSYTGLSVNEQYF

j_gene: TRBJ2-4
v_gene: TRBV7-2
d_gene: TRBD1
abundance: -
CDR3nt: TGTGCCAGCAGCTTGAACAGGGGGGTAAACATTCAGTACTTC
CDR3aa: CASSLNRGVNIQYF

j_gene: TRBJ2-1
v_gene: TRBV11-2
d_gene: TRBD1
abundance: -
CDR3nt: TGTGCCAGCAGCCTGCTTAACCGGGACAGGGCATACAATGAGCAGTTCTTC
CDR3aa: CASSLLNRDRAYNEQFF

j_gene: TRBJ2-7
v_gene: TRBV11-3
d_gene: TRBD2
abundance: -
CDR3nt: TGTGCCAGCAGCTTAGATATAGCGGGAGCCTCTTCCTACGAGCAGTACTTC
CDR3aa: CASSLDIAGASSYEQYF

j_gene: TRBJ2-1
v_gene: TRBV30
d_gene: TRBD1
abundance: -
CDR3nt: TGTGCCTGGAGTCCGGATTGGGGGACAGGGGATCATGAGCAGTTCTTC
CDR3aa: CAWSPDWGTGDHEQFF

j_gene: TRBJ1-1
v_gene: TRBV18
d_gene: -
abundance: few
CDR3nt: TGTGCCAGCTCCTGGGACTCGAACACTGAAGCTTTCTTT
CDR3aa: CASSWDSNTEAFF

j_gene: TRBJ1-1
v_gene: TRBV27
d_gene: TRBD1
abundance: few
CDR3nt: TGTGCCACCCCCCACCGACAGGGGAACACTGAAGCTTTCTTT
CDR3aa: CATPHRQGNTEAFF

j_gene: TRBJ2-3
v_gene: TRBV19
d_gene: TRBD1
abundance: -
CDR3nt: TGTGCCAGTAGTTCCCACAGGGGAGGCACAGATACGCAGTATTTT
CDR3aa: CASSSHRGGTDTQYF

j_gene: TRBJ2-2
v_gene: TRBV7-3
d_gene: -
abundance: -
CDR3nt: TGTGCCAGCAGCTTCTTGAGGGGGGAGCTGTTTTTT
CDR3aa: CASSFLRGELFF

j_gene: TRBJ2-7
v_gene: TRBV5-1
d_gene: -
abundance: -
CDR3nt: TGCGCCAGCAGCTTGACCACAGGAGCCTACGAGCAGTACTTC
CDR3aa: CASSLTTGAYEQYF

j_gene: TRBJ2-7
v_gene: TRBV27
d_gene: TRBD1
abundance: few
CDR3nt: TGTGCCAGCAGTTTATTTAGACAGGGACAGCAGTACTTC
CDR3aa: CASSLFRQGQQYF

j_gene: TRBJ1-1
v_gene: TRBV7-9
d_gene: -
abundance: -
CDR3nt: TGTGCCAGCAGCTCGGACACGAGGACTGAAGCTTTCTTT
CDR3aa: CASSSDTRTEAFF

j_gene: TRBJ2-7
v_gene: TRBV5-1
d_gene: TRBD2
abundance: -
CDR3nt: TGCGCCAGCAGACCCGGGACTAGCGGGAGTTCCGAGCAGTACTTC
CDR3aa: CASRPGTSGSSEQYF

j_gene: TRBJ1-1
v_gene: TRBV15
d_gene: -
abundance: -
CDR3nt: TGTGCCACCAGCAGGGACCCACCGGACTCGAACACTGAAGCTTTCTTT
CDR3aa: CATSRDPPDSNTEAFF

j_gene: TRBJ2-3
v_gene: TRBV6-6
d_gene: TRBD1
abundance: -
CDR3nt: TGTGCCAGCAGCCGAGGACAGGGGAAGACAGATACGCAGTATTTT
CDR3aa: CASSRGQGKTDTQYF

j_gene: TRBJ1-1
v_gene: TRBV15
d_gene: TRBD1
abundance: few
CDR3nt: TGTGCCACCAGCAGAACCTACAGGGGGGCTGAAGCTTTCTTT
CDR3aa: CATSRTYRGAEAFF

j_gene: TRBJ2-3
v_gene: TRBV29-1
d_gene: -
abundance: -
CDR3nt: TGCAGCGTTGAAGCTTCGGGTACGCAGTATTTT
CDR3aa: CSVEASGTQYF

j_gene: TRBJ2-1
v_gene: TRBV28
d_gene: -
abundance: -
CDR3nt: TGTGCCAGCAGCATGTACAGGGACTCCTACAATGAGCAGTTCTTC
CDR3aa: CASSMYRDSYNEQFF

j_gene: TRBJ2-7
v_gene: TRBV21-1
d_gene: -
abundance: -
CDR3nt: TGTGCCAGCAGCAAAGCTTGTACCGGGACTACCGTTTCTACGGAGCAGTACTTC
CDR3aa: CASSKACTGTTVSTEQYF

j_gene: TRBJ2-2
v_gene: TRBV5-1
d_gene: TRBD1
abundance: -
CDR3nt: TGCGCCAGCACCCGAAGACAGGGGGACGTGAGGGCCGGGGAGCTGTTTTTT
CDR3aa: CASTRRQGDVRAGELFF